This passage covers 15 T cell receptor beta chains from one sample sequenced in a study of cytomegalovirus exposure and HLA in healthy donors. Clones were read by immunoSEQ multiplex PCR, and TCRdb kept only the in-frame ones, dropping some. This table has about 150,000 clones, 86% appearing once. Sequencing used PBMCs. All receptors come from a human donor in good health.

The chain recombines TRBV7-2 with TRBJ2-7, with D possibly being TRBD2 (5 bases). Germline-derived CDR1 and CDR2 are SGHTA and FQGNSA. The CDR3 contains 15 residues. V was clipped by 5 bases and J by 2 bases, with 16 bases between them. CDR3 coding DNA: TGTGCCAGCAGCACGGGAAATCACCGGGCCTACGAGCAGTACTTC. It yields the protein CASSTGNHRAYEQYF. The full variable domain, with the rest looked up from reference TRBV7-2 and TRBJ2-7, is GAGVSQSPSNKVTEKGKDVELRCDPISGHTALYWYRQSLGQGLEFLIYFQGNSAPDKSGLPSDRFSAERTGGSVSTLTIQRTQQEDSAVYLCASSTGNHRAYEQYFGPGTRLTVT.

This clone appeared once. As DNA, the CDR3 is TGCGCCAGCAGCTTGGTCGGGGGGAGCTCCTACGAGCAGTACTTC. This encodes CASSLVGGSSYEQYF. The V call is TRBV5-1, the J call TRBJ2-7; 7 positions agree with TRBD2. Germline-derived CDR1 and CDR2 are SGHRS and YFSETQ. V was pared by 0 bases and J by 0 bases, with 3 bases of the junction left unmatched. The length of the CDR3 is 15 residues.

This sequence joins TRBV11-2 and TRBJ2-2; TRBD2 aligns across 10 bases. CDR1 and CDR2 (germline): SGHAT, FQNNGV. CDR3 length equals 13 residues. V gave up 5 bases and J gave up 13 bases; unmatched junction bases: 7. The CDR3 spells CASSVGLAAGLFF. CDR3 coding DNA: TGTGCCAGCAGCGTCGGACTAGCGGCTGGGCTGTTTTTT.

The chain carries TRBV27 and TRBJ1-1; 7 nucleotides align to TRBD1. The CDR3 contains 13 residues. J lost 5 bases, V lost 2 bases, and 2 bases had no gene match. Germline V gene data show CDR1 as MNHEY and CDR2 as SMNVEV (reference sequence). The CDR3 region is CASSLQGETEAFF. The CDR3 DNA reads TGTGCCAGCAGTTTACAGGGGGAAACTGAAGCTTTCTTT.

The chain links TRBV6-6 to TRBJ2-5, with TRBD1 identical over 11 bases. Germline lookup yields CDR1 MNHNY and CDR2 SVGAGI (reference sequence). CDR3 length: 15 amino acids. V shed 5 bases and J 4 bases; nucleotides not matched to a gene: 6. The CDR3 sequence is CASSDPGQGVETQYF. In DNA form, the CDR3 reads TGTGCCAGCAGTGACCCGGGACAGGGGGTAGAGACCCAGTACTTC.

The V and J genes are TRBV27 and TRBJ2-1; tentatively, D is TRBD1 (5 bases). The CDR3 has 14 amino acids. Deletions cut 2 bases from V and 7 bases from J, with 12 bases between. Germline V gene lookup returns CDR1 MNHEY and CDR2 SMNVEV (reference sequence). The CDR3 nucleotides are TGTGCCAGCAGTTTAAGGGGTATCGGGAATGAGCAGTTCTTC. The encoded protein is CASSLRGIGNEQFF.

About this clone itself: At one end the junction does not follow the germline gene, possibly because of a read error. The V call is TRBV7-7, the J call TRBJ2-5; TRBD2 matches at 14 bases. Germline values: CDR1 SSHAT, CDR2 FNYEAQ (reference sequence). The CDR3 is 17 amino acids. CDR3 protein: CASSLGTSGGRRETQYF. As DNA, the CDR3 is TGTGCTAGCAGCTTAGGGACTAGCGGGGGAAGAAGAGAGACCCAGTACTTC.

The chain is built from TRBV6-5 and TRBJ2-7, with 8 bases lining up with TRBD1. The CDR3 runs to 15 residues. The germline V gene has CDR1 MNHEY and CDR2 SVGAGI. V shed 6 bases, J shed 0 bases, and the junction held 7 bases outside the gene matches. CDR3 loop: CASRRDRTYSYEQYF. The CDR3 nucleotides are TGTGCCAGCAGACGGGACAGGACCTACTCCTACGAGCAGTACTTC.

The CDR3 sequence is CAWRRGGRLKGNEQFF. CDR3 nucleotides: TGTGCCTGGAGGAGGGGGGGTAGACTCAAGGGGAATGAGCAGTTCTTC. This chain joins TRBV30 and TRBJ2-1; D might be TRBD2 (7 bases). The CDR3 is 16 amino acids. The germline gives CDR1 GTSNPN, CDR2 SVGIG (reference sequence). V was clipped by 3 bases and J by 7 bases, with 22 bases between them.

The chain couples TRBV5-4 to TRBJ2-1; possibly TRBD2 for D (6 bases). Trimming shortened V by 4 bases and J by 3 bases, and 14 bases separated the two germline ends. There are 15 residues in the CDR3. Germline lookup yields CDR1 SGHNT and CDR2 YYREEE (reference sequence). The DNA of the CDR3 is TGTGCCAGCAGCATCGGAGGGAGGCTCTACAATGAGCAGTTCTTC. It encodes CASSIGGRLYNEQFF.

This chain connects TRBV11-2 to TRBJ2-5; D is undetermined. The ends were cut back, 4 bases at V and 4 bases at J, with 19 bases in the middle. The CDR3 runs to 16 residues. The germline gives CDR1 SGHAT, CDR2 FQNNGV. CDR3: CASSSRGVSTGETQYF. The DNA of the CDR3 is TGTGCCAGCAGCTCACGCGGTGTCAGTACGGGAGAGACCCAGTACTTC.

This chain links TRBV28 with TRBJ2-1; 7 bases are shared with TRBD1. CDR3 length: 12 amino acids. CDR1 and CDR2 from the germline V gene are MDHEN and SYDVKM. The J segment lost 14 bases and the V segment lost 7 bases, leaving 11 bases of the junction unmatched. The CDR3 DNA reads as TGTGCCAGCACCAAAATCGGGACAGAAGAGTTCTTC. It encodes CASTKIGTEEFF.

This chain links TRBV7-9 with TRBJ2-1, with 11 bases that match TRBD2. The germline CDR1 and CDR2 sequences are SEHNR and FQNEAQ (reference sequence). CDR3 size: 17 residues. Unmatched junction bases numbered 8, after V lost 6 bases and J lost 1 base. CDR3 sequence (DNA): TGTGCCAGCAGATCGCTAGCGGGAGGAAAGTCCTACAATGAGCAGTTCTTC. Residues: CASRSLAGGKSYNEQFF.

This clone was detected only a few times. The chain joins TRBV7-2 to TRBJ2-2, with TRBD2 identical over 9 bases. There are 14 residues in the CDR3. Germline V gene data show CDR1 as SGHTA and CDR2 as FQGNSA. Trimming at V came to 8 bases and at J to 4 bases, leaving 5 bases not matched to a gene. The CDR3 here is CASASGVTTGELFF. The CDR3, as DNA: TGTGCCAGCGCTAGCGGGGTGACCACCGGGGAGCTGTTTTTT.

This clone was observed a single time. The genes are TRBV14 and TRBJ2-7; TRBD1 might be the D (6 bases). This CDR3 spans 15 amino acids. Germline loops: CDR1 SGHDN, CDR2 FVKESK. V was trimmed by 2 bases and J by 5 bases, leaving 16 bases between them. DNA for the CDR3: TGTGCCAGCAGCCAACAGCACAGGGTTTCGAACGAGCAGTACTTC. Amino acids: CASSQQHRVSNEQYF.